The 16 T cell receptor beta chains below were found in one sample sequenced in a study of cytomegalovirus exposure and HLA in healthy donors. With 60 Vbeta and 13 Jbeta primers, the PCR was carried out. Method: immunoSEQ multiplex PCR; TCRdb's copy keeps in-frame clones and lacks some. Found here are about 170,000 clones, over 80% of them singletons; the top ten hold more than 1%. Sequencing was carried out using PBMCs. Receptors were obtained from a boy between 2 and 10 years old in good health and CMV-seronegative.

This chain links TRBV9 with TRBJ1-1; TRBD1 is a possible D gene (5 bases). The CDR3 has 13 residues. V was cut by 7 bases and J by 1 base, with 11 bases left in between. The germline V gene encodes CDR1 SGDLS and CDR2 YYNGEE. Written as DNA, the CDR3 is TGTGCCAGCGGAACCGGACAGAACACTGAAGCTTTCTTT. As protein: CASGTGQNTEAFF. Using reference TRBV9 and TRBJ1-1 for the parts outside the CDR3, the full variable domain is DSGVTQTPKHLITATGQRVTLRCSPRSGDLSVYWYQQSLDQGLQFLIQYYNGEERAKGNILERFSAQQFPDLHSELNLSSLELGDSALYFCASGTGQNTEAFFGQGTRLTVV.

The V call is TRBV4-1, the J call TRBJ2-5; no definite D call. V dropped 4 bases and J dropped 3 bases, with 9 bases sitting between them. Germline V gene lookup returns CDR1 MGHRA and CDR2 YSYEKL. The CDR3 is 13 residues long. DNA for the CDR3: TGCGCCAGCAGCCTACCGAGAGAAGAGACCCAGTACTTC. This encodes CASSLPREETQYF.

The V call is TRBV14, the J call TRBJ2-1; 9 bases match TRBD1. V dropped 6 bases and J dropped 5; count of bases not matched to a gene: 8. The CDR3 covers 15 residues. CDR1 and CDR2 (germline): SGHDN, FVKESK. The CDR3 nucleotides are TGTGCCAGCAGACTAACCGGGACAGGGCACAATGAGCAGTTCTTC. Translating it yields CASRLTGTGHNEQFF.

This chain uses TRBV4-1 with TRBJ2-7; 9 bases align to TRBD1. CDR3 size: 15 residues. V was pared by 2 bases and J by 3 bases, with 5 bases of the junction left unmatched. CDR1 is MGHRA and CDR2 is YSYEKL in the germline V gene. This chain's CDR3 is CASSQPGQGSYEQYF. Written as DNA, the CDR3 is TGCGCCAGCAGCCAACCGGGACAGGGCAGCTACGAGCAGTACTTC.

The chain links TRBV27 to TRBJ1-6; tentatively, D is TRBD1 (6 bases). In germline, CDR1 is MNHEY, CDR2 SMNVEV (reference sequence). V was cut by 6 bases and J by 4 bases, with 13 bases left in between. The CDR3 covers 15 residues. CDR3 region: CASRPSRGYNSPLHF. The DNA of the CDR3 is TGTGCCAGCAGACCCAGCAGGGGATATAATTCACCCCTCCACTTT.

The CDR3 sequence is CASSPHPQGSGELFF. CDR3 coding DNA: TGCGCCAGCAGCCCTCATCCTCAGGGATCCGGGGAGCTGTTTTTT. The chain recombines TRBV4-1 with TRBJ2-2, with TRBD1 as a possible D gene (5 bases). The V end was cut by 4 bases, the J end by 6 bases, with 15 bases between. The CDR3 extends over 15 amino acids. CDR1 MGHRA and CDR2 YSYEKL come from the germline V gene.

The chain joins TRBV6-5 to TRBJ2-3; tentative D call: TRBD2 (6 bases). CDR1 and CDR2 from the germline V gene are MNHEY and SVGAGI. The length of the CDR3 is 14 residues. V lost 4 bases and J lost 4, with 12 bases in between. The CDR3 reads CASSLRRGADTQYF. The DNA for the CDR3 is TGTGCCAGCAGTTTACGGAGGGGAGCAGATACGCAGTATTTT.

CDR3: CATPELDLPSGEPQHF. The CDR3 DNA reads TGTGCCACCCCTGAATTGGACCTACCCTCCGGGGAGCCCCAGCATTTT. The chain has TRBV6-4 and TRBJ1-5; D gene ambiguous. Trimming removed 10 bases at V and 8 bases at J, with 27 bases between. This CDR3 has 16 residues. Germline CDR1 is MRHNA and CDR2 is SNTAGT.

The rearrangement uses TRBV10-3 and TRBJ2-5; 8 bases align to TRBD2. Germline V gene lookup returns CDR1 ENHRY and CDR2 SYGVKD. The trim removed 6 bases at V and 1 base at J, leaving 1 base unmatched. There are 13 residues in the CDR3. CDR3: CAISREGQETQYF. CDR3 DNA sequence: TGTGCCATCAGCCGGGAGGGCCAAGAGACCCAGTACTTC.

The CDR3 DNA reads as TGTGCCAGCAGCGTCAAACAGGGGAAAGACACTGAAGCTTTCTTT. It yields the protein CASSVKQGKDTEAFF. J is TRBJ1-1 and V is TRBV9; 7 nucleotides match TRBD1. The trim removed 2 bases at V and 3 bases at J, leaving 7 bases unmatched. This CDR3 has 15 amino acids. Looked up from germline, CDR1 is SGDLS and CDR2 is YYNGEE.

The chain has TRBV29-1 and TRBJ2-1; TRBD2 matches at 8 bases. Unmatched junction bases numbered 4, after V lost 4 bases and J lost 5 bases. This CDR3 has 13 residues. Germline V gene sequence: CDR1 SQVTM, CDR2 ANQGSEA. The CDR3 DNA follows: TGCAGCGTTGGGAAAGCGGGAGACAATGAGCAGTTCTTC. Residues: CSVGKAGDNEQFF.

This chain joins TRBV7-2 and TRBJ2-7; D is possibly TRBD1 (6 bases). The CDR3 consists of 14 residues. Germline CDR1 is SGHTA and CDR2 is FQGNSA. The germline V and J ends were trimmed by 2 bases and 1 base, with 9 bases remaining between them. The CDR3 sequence: CASSLKGDSYEQYF. The CDR3 DNA is TGTGCCAGCAGCTTAAAGGGGGATTCCTACGAGCAGTACTTC.

The CDR3 spells CASSELYEQYF. The CDR3 nucleotides are TGTGCCAGCAGTGAACTATACGAGCAGTACTTC. The chain recombines TRBV6-1 with TRBJ2-7; D uncertain. The CDR3 totals 11 residues. The V gene's germline CDR1 is MNHNS and CDR2 SASEGT. V lost 2 bases, J lost 4 bases, and 3 bases lay in between.

This clone appeared a few times. The rearrangement uses TRBV4-3 and TRBJ2-7, with 8 nucleotides matching TRBD2. This CDR3 is 15 amino acids long. J was trimmed by 2 bases and V by 3 bases; bases with no gene match: 6. Germline V gene data show CDR1 as LGHNA and CDR2 as YSLEER. CDR3 sequence: CASSQGRGGTYEQYF. Here the CDR3 DNA reads TGCGCCAGCAGCCAGGGACGGGGGGGCACCTACGAGCAGTACTTC.

CDR3 amino acids: CASRQRQENSGNTIYF. The CDR3, as DNA: TGTGCCAGCCGCCAAAGACAGGAGAACTCTGGAAACACCATATATTTT. The rearrangement links TRBV2 to TRBJ1-3, with D maybe TRBD1 (6 bases). V was clipped by 8 bases and J by 0 bases, with 17 bases between them. Germline CDR1 is SNHLY and CDR2 is FYNNEI. The length of the CDR3 is 16 residues.

In this sample, this clone turned up once. The chain employs TRBV4-1 and TRBJ1-2; tentative D call: TRBD1 (5 bases). Between the trimmed V and J ends, which lost 1 base and 4 bases, there was a span of 13 bases. Germline lookup yields CDR1 MGHRA and CDR2 YSYEKL. CDR3 length: 15 amino acids. The CDR3 loop reads CASSQVGTGGYGYTF. CDR3 nucleotide sequence: TGCGCCAGCAGCCAAGTTGGAACAGGTGGCTATGGCTACACCTTC.